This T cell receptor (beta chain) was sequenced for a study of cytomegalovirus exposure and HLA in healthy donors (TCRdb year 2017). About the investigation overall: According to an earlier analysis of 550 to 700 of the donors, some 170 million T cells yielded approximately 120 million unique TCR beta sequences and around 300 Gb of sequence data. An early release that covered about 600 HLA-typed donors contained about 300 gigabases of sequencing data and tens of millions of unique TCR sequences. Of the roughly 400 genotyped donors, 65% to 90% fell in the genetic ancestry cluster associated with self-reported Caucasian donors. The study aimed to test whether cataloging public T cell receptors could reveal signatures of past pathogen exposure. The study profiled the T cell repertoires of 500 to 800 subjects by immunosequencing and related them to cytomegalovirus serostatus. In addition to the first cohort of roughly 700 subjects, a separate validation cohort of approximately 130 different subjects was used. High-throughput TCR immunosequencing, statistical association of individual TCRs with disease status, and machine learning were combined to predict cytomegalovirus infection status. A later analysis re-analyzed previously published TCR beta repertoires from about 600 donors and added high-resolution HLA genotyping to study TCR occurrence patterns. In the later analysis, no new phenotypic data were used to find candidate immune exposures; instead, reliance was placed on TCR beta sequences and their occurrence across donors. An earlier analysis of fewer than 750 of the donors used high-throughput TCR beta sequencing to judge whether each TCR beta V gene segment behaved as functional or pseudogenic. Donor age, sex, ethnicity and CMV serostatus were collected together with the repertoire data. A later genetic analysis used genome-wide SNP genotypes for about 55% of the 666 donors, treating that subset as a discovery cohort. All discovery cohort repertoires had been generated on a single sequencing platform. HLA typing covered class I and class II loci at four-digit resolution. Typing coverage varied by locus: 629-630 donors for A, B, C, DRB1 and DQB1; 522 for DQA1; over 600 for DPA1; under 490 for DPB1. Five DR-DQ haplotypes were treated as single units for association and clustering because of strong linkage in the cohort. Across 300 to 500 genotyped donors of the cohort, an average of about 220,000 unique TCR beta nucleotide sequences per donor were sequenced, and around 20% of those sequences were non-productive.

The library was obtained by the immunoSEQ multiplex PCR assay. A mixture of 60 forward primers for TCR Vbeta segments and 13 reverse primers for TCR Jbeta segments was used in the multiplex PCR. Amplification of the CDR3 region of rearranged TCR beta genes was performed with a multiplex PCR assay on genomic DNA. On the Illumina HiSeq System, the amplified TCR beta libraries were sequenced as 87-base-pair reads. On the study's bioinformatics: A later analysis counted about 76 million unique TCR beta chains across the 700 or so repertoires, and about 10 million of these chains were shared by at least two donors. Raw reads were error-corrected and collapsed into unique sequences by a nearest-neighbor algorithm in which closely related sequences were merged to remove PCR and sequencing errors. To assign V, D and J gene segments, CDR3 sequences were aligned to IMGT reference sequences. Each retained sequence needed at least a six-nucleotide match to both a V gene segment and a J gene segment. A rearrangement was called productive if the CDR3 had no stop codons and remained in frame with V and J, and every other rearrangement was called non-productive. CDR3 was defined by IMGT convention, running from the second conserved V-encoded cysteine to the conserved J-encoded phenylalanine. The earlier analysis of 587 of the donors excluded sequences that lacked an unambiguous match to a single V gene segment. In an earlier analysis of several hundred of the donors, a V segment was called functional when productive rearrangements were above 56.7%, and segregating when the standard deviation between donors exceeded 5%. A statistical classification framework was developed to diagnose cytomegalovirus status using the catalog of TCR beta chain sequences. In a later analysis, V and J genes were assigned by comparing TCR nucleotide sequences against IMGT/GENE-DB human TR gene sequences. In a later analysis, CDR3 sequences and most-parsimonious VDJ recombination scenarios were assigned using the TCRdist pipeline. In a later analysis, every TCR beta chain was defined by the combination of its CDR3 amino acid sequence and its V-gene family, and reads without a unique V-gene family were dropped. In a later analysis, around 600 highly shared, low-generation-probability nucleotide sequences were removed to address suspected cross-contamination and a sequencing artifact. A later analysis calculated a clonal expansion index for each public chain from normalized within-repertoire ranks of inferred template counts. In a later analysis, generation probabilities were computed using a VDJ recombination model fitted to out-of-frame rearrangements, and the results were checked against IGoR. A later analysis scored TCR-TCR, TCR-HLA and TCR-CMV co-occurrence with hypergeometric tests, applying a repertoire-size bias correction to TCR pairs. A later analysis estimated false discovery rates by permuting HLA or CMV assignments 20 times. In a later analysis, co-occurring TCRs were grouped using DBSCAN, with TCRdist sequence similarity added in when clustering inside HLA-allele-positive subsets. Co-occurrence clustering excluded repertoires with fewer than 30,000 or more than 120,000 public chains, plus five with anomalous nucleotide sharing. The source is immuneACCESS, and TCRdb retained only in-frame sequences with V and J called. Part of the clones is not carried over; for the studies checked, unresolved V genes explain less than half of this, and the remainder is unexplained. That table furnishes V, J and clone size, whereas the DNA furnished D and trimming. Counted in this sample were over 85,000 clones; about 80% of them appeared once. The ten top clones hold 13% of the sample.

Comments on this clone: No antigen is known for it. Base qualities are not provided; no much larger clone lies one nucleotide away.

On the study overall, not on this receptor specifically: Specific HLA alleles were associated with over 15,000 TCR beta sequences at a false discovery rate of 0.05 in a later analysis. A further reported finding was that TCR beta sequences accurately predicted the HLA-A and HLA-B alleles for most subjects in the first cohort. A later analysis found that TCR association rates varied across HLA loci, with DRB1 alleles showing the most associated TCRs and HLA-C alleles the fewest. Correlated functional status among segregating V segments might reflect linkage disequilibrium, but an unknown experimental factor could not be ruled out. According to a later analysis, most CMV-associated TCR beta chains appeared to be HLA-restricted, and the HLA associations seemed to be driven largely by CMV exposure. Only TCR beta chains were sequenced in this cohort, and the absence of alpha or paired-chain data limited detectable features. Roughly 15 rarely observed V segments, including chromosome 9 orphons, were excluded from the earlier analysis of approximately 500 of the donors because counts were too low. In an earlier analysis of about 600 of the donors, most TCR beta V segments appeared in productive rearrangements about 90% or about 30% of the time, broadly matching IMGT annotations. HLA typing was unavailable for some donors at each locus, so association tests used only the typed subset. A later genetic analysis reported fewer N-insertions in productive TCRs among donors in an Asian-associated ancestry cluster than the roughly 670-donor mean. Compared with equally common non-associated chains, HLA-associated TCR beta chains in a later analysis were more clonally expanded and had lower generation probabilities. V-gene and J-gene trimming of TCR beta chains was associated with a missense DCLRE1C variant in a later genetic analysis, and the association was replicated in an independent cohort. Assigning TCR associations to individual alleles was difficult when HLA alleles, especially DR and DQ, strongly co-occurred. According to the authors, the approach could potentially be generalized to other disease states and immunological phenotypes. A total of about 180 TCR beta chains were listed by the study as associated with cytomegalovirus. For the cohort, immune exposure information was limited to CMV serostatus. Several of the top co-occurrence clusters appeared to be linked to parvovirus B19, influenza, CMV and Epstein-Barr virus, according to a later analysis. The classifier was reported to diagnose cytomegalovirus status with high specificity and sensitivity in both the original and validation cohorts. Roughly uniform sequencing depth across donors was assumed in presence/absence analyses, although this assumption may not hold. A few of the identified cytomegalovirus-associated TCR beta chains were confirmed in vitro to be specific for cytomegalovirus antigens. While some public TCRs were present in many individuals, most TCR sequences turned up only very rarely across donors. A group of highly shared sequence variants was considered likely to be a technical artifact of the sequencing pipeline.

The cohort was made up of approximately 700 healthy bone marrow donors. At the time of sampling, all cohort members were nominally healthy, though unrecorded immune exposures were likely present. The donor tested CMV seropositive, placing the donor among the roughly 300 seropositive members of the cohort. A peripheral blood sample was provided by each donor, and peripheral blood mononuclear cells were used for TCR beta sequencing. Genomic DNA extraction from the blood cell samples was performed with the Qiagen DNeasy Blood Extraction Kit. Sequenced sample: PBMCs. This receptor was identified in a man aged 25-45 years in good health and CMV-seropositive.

The DNA sequence is TGCGCCAGCAGCCGAGGGCCCAATCAGCCCCAGCATTTT. It translates as CASSRGPNQPQHF. The chain links TRBV4-1 with TRBJ1-5; no D gene can be assigned with confidence. Reading the germline V gene gives CDR1 MGHRA and CDR2 YSYEKL. V was cut back by 4 bases and J by 3 bases, leaving a gap of 7 bases between them. Including cysteine and phenylalanine, the CDR3 has 13 amino acids. Of the read, only the CDR3 DNA is kept; its 39 bases are in frame from base 1.